One and the same sample provided the 9 T cell receptor beta chains below, sequenced in a study of control samples from healthy donors and cancer patients. Clones were read by immunoSEQ multiplex PCR, and TCRdb kept only the in-frame ones, dropping some. Of about 130,000 clones in the sample, around nine tenths were seen once. Specimen: blood. Every receptor here comes from a man aged 50-60 years in good health.

This clone was counted a single time. The rearrangement joins TRBV5-8 to TRBJ2-7, with 8 bases identical to TRBD1. In germline, CDR1 is SGHTS, CDR2 YDEGEE. V was clipped by 5 bases and J by 5 bases; unmatched bases: 12. CDR3 length: 15 residues. The DNA of the CDR3 is TGTGCCAGCAGTTACGGGACAGGTTTGCTAAACGAGCAGTACTTC. Translating gives CASSYGTGLLNEQYF.

The CDR3 coding sequence is TGTGCCAGCAGTACCTCAGTGGGGGGACCCTCCTACGAGCAGTACTTC. Amino acids: CASSTSVGGPSYEQYF. This chain uses TRBV27 with TRBJ2-7; maybe TRBD2 (6 bases). The CDR3 is made up of 16 amino acids. Trimming took 5 bases from V and 0 from J, leaving 17 bases between them. CDR1 MNHEY and CDR2 SMNVEV come from the germline V gene (reference sequence).

V usage is TRBV2 and J usage is TRBJ1-5; no clear D. Germline values: CDR1 SNHLY, CDR2 FYNNEI. The CDR3 extends over 14 amino acids. Trimming removed 2 bases from V and 1 base from J, with 6 bases in between. The CDR3 sequence is CASSETVSNQPQHF. In nucleotides, the CDR3 is TGTGCCAGCAGTGAAACAGTAAGCAATCAGCCCCAGCATTTT.

This clone has a handful of counts. This chain uses TRBV6-5 with TRBJ1-3, with D unclear. Trimming pared 0 bases from V and 0 bases from J, leaving 6 bases between. This CDR3 has 15 residues. The germline V gene encodes CDR1 MNHEY and CDR2 SVGAGI. This chain's CDR3 is CASSYSSVSGNTIYF. In DNA form, the CDR3 reads TGTGCCAGCAGTTACTCCTCGGTCTCTGGAAACACCATATATTTT.

V is TRBV7-2 and J is TRBJ1-1, with D possibly being TRBD1 (6 bases). This CDR3 is built from 15 residues. The V gene's germline CDR1 is SGHTA and CDR2 FQGNSA. V shed 1 base and J shed 4 bases, with 13 bases lying between them. DNA for the CDR3: TGTGCCAGCAGCTTAGGAGGGGGGATGGGCACTGAAGCTTTCTTT. Translation: CASSLGGGMGTEAFF.

V gene TRBV28 combines with J gene TRBJ1-6; 10 nucleotides agree with TRBD1. Per germline, CDR1 MDHEN and CDR2 SYDVKM. CDR3 length: 15 residues. V dropped 4 bases and J dropped 10; count of bases not matched to a gene: 7. The CDR3 protein is CASSSPGQGLSPLHF. The CDR3, as DNA: TGTGCCAGCAGTTCCCCGGGACAGGGGTTGTCACCCCTCCACTTT.

V gene TRBV30 combines with J gene TRBJ2-3; D is ambiguous. CDR1 is GTSNPN and CDR2 is SVGIG in the germline V gene (reference sequence). This CDR3 region has 12 residues. The V and J ends lost 3 bases and 2 bases respectively, with 6 bases between them. In DNA, the CDR3 is TGTGCCTGGAGGGGATCCACAGATACGCAGTATTTT. Translating it yields CAWRGSTDTQYF.

The chain carries TRBV6-6 and TRBJ2-5, with D perhaps assigned TRBD1 or TRBD2 (5 bases each). Germline V lookup: CDR1 MNHNY, CDR2 SVGAGI (reference sequence). V was trimmed by 7 bases and J by 5 bases, leaving 11 bases between them. This CDR3 spans 12 amino acids. The CDR3 here is CASTGARETQYF. Here the CDR3 DNA reads TGTGCCAGCACCGGGGCGAGGGAGACCCAGTACTTC.

The chain has TRBV20-1 and TRBJ2-7; the match to TRBD1 covers 7 bases. The V gene's germline CDR1 is DFQATT and CDR2 SNEGSKA (reference sequence). V was pared by 3 bases and J by 4 bases, with 12 bases of the junction left unmatched. The CDR3 is 15 amino acids. CDR3: CSASFRPGRGYEQYF. The CDR3 DNA is TGCAGTGCTAGTTTCCGTCCGGGCAGGGGGTACGAGCAGTACTTC.